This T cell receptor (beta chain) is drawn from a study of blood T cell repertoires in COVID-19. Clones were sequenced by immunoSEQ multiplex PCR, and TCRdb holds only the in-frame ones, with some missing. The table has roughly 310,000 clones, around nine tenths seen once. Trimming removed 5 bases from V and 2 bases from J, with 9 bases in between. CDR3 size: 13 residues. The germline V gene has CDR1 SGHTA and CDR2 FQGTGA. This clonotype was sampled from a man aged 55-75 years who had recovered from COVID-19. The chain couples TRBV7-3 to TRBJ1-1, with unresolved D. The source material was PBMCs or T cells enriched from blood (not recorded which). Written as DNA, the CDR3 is TGTGCCAGCAGCCAGGAGGGAAACACTGAAGCTTTCTTT. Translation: CASSQEGNTEAFF.